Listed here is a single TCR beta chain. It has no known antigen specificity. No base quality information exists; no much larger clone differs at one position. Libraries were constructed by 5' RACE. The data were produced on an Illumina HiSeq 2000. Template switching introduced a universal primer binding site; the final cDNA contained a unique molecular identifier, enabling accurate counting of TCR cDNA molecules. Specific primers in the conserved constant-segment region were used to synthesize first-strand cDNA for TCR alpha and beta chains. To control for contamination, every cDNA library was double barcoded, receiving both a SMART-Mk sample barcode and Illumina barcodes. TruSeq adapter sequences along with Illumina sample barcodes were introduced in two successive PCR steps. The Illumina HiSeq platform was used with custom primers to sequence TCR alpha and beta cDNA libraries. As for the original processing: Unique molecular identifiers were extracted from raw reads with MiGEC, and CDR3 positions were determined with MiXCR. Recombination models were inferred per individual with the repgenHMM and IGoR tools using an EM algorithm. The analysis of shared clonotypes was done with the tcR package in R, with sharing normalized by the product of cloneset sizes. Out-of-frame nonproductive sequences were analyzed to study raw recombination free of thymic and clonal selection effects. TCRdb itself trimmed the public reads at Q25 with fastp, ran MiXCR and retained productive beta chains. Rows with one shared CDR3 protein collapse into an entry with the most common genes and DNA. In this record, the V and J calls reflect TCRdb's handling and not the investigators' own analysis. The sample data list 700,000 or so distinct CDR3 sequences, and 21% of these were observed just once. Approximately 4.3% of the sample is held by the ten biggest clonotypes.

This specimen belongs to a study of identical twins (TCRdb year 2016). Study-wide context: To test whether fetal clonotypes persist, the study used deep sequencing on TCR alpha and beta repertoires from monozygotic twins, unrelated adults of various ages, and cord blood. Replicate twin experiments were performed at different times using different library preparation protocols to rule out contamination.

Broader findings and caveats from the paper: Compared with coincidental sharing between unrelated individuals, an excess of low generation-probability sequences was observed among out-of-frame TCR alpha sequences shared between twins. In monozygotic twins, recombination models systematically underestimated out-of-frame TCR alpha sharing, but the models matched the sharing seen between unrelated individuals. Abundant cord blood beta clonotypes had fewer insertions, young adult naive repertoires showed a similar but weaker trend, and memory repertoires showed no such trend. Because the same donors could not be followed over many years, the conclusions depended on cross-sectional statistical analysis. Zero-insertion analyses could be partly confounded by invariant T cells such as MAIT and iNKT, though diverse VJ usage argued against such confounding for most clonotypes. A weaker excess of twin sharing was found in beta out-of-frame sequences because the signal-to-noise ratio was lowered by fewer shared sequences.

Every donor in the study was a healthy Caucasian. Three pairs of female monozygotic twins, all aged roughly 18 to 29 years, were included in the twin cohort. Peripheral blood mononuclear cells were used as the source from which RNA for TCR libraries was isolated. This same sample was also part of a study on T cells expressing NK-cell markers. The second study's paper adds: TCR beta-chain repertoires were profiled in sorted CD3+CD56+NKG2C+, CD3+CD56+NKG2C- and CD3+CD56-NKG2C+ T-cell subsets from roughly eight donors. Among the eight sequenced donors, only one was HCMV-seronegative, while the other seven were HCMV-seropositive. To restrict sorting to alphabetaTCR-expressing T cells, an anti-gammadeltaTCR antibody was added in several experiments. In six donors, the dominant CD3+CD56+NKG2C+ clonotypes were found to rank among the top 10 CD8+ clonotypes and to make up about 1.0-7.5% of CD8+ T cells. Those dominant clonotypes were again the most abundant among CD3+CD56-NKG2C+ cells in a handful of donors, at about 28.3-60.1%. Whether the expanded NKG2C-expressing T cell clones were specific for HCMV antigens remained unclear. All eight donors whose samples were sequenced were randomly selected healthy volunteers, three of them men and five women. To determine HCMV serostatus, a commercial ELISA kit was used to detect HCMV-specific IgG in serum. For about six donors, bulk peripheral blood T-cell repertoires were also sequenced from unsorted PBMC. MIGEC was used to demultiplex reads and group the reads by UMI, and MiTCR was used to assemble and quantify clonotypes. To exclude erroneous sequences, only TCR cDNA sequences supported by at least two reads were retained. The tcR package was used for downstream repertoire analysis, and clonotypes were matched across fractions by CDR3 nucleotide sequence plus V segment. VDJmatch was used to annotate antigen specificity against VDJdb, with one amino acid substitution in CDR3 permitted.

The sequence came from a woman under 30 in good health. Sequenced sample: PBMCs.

The nucleotides read TGTGCCAGCACCAAGAAGGTCGGTGATACGCAGTATTTT. Translation gives CASTKKVGDTQYF. The rearranged segments are TRBV11-2 and TRBJ2-3; a confident D gene designation cannot be given. Looking up the germline V gene yields CDR1 SGHAT and CDR2 FQNNGV. A distance of 14 bases separates the germline ends of V and J, which lose 7 bases and 6 bases respectively. From its cysteine to its phenylalanine, the CDR3 spans 13 amino acids. The only DNA kept is the CDR3, 39 bases in frame from the first base. The CDR3, completed at both ends by the reference TRBV11-2 and TRBJ2-3 genes, gives the full variable domain EAGVAQSPRYKIIEKRQSVAFWCNPISGHATLYWYQQILGQGPKLLIQFQNNGVVDDSQLPKDRFSAERLKGVDSTLKIQPAKLEDSAVYLCASTKKVGDTQYFGPGTRLTVL.